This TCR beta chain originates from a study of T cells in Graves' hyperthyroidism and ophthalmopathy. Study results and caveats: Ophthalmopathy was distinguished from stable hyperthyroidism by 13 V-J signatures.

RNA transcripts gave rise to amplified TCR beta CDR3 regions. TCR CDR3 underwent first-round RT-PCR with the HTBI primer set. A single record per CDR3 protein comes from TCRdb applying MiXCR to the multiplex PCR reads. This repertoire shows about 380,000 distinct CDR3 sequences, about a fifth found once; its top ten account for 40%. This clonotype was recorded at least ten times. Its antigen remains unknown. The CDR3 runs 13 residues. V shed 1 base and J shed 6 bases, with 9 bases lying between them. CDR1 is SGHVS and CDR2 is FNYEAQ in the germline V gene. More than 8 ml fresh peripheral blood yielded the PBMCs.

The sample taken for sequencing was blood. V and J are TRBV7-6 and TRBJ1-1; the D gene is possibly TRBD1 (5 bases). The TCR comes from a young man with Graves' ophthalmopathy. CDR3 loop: CASSLGGESEAFF. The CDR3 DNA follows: TGTGCCAGCAGCTTAGGGGGCGAGTCTGAAGCTTTCTTT.